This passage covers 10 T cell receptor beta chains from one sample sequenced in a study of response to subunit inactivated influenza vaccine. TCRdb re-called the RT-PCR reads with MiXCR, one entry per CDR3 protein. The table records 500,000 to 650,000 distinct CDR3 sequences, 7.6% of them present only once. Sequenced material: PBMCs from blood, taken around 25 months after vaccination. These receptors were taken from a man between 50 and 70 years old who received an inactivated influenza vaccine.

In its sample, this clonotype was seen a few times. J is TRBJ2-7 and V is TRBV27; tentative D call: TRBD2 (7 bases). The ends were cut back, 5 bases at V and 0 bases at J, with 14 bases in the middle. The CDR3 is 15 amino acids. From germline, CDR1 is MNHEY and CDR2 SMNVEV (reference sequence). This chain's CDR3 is CASSIGGGLSYEQYF. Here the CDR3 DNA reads TGTGCCAGCAGTATAGGGGGGGGCCTCTCCTACGAGCAGTACTTC.

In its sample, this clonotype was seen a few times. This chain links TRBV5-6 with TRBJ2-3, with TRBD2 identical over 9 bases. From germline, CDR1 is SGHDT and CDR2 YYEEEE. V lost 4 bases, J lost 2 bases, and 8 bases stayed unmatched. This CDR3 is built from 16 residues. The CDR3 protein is CASSQGLAPDTDTQYF. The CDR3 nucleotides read TGTGCCAGCAGCCAGGGACTAGCTCCCGACACAGATACGCAGTATTTT. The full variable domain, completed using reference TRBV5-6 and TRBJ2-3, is DAGVTQSPTHLIKTRGQQVTLRCSPKSGHDTVSWYQQALGQGPQFIFQYYEEEERQRGNFPDRFSGHQFPNYSSELNVNALLLGDSALYLCASSQGLAPDTDTQYFGPGTRLTVL.

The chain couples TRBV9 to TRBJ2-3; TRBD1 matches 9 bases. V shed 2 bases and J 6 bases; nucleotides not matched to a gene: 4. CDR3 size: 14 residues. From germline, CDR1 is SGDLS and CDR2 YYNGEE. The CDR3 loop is CASSVTGGLDTQYF. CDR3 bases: TGTGCCAGCAGCGTTACAGGGGGCCTCGATACGCAGTATTTT.

The chain's CDR3 is CASSYDRYNSPLHF. CDR3 DNA sequence: TGTGCCAGCAGCTATGACAGATATAATTCACCCCTCCACTTT. The chain employs TRBV7-2 and TRBJ1-6, with D maybe TRBD1 (5 bases). Deletions cut 4 bases from V and 4 bases from J, with 8 bases between. This CDR3 is built from 14 residues. Looked up from germline, CDR1 is SGHTA and CDR2 is FQGNSA.

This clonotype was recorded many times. The CDR3 region has the DNA TGCAGCGGACGACTAGCGGGAGGGCCCAGTGAGCAGTTCTTC. Translating gives CSGRLAGGPSEQFF. The V gene is TRBV29-1, the J gene TRBJ2-1; 14 positions match TRBD2. The CDR3 is made up of 14 amino acids. The J segment lost 9 bases and the V segment lost 7 bases, leaving 8 bases of the junction unmatched. Germline V gives CDR1 SQVTM, CDR2 ANQGSEA.

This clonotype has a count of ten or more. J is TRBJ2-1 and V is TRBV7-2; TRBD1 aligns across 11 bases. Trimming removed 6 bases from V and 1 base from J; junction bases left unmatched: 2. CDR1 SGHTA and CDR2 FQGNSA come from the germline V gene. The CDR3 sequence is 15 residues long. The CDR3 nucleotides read TGTGCCAGCAGAGGACAGGGGGCATCCTACAATGAGCAGTTCTTC. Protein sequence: CASRGQGASYNEQFF.

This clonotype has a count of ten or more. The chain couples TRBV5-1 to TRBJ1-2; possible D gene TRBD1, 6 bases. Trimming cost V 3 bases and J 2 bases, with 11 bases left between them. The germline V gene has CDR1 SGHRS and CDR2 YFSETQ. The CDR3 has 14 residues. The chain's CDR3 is CASSSDRLNYGYTF. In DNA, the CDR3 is TGCGCCAGCAGCTCGGACAGATTAAACTATGGCTACACCTTC. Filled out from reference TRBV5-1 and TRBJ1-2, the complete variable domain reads KAGVTQTPRYLIKTRGQQVTLSCSPISGHRSVSWYQQTPGQGLQFLFEYFSETQRNKGNFPGRFSGRQFSNSRSEMNVSTLELGDSALYLCASSSDRLNYGYTFGSGTRLTVV.

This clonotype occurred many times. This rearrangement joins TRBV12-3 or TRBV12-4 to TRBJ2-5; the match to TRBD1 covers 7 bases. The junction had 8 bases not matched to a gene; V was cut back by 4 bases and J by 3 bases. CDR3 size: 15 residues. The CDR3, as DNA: TGTGCCAGCAGTTCCCGACAGGGAATAAAAGAGACCCAGTACTTC. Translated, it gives CASSSRQGIKETQYF.

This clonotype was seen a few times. The CDR3 loop reads CASGRVGGTNEKLFF. The CDR3 nucleotides read TGTGCCAGCGGGAGGGTCGGAGGGACTAATGAAAAACTGTTTTTT. V gene TRBV7-2 combines with J gene TRBJ1-4, with D unclear. The germline CDR1 and CDR2 sequences are SGHTA and FQGNSA. V was cut by 8 bases and J by 2 bases, with 15 bases left in between. The CDR3 covers 15 residues.

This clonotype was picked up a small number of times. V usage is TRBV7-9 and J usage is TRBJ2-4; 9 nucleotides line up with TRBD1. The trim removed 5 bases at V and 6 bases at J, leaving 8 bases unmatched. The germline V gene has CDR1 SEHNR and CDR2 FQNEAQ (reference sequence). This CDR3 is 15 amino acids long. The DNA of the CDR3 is TGTGCCAGCAGCCCTGTTTCGACAGGGGGAAACATTCAGTACTTC. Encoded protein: CASSPVSTGGNIQYF.